These 25 T cell receptor beta chains share one sample of origin, sequenced in a study of T cell repertoires and HLA-DP antigens. Repertoires were generated with immunoSEQ multiplex PCR, while TCRdb's copy carries only in-frame clones and drops some. The sample lists fewer than 95,000 clones; about 89% were seen once. Their target antigens are unknown. The specimen was CD4+ T cells from PBMCs. The origin of the receptors is a man aged 50-59 years in good health and CMV-seronegative.

This clone was picked up one time. Other DNA sequences within the sample encode an identical CDR3. The CDR3 sequence is CASSVVGDTQYF. The CDR3, as DNA: TGTGCCAGCAGCGTAGTGGGTGATACGCAGTATTTT. The V and J genes are TRBV9 and TRBJ2-3; D uncertain. V was clipped by 0 bases and J by 6 bases, with 5 bases between them. Germline CDR1 and CDR2: SGDLS and YYNGEE. The CDR3 has 12 residues.

The rearrangement uses TRBV12-5 and TRBJ2-7; D gene unclear. Germline CDR1 LGHNT, CDR2 FRNRAP. The CDR3 loop spans 12 amino acids. The ends were cut back, 4 bases at V and 3 bases at J, with 7 bases in the middle. CDR3 in DNA: TGTGCTAGTGGTTCAACCAACTACGAGCAGTACTTC. Translating gives CASGSTNYEQYF.

The genes are TRBV9 and TRBJ2-3; tentative D call: TRBD2 (6 bases). Germline CDR1 and CDR2: SGDLS and YYNGEE. Trimming pared 4 bases from V and 0 bases from J, leaving 9 bases between. This CDR3 has 14 amino acids. CDR3 residues: CASSRRESTDTQYF. The CDR3 DNA sequence: TGTGCCAGCAGCAGACGGGAGAGCACAGATACGCAGTATTTT.

The chain uses TRBV28 and TRBJ1-1, with 7 bases aligning to TRBD1. V lost 6 bases, J lost 5 bases, and 9 bases stayed unmatched. CDR3 length: 14 amino acids. Germline V gives CDR1 MDHEN, CDR2 SYDVKM. Written as DNA, the CDR3 is TGTGCCAGCAGCATGACAGGGCTTCGGACTGAAGCTTTCTTT. This translates into CASSMTGLRTEAFF.

The CDR3 loop reads CASRSRGAKVRNEQFF. Here the CDR3 DNA reads TGTGCCAGCAGAAGTAGGGGGGCCAAGGTTAGGAATGAGCAGTTCTTC. This sequence joins TRBV6-6 and TRBJ2-1; D possibly matches TRBD1 or TRBD2 (6 bases each). The CDR3 spans 16 residues. The V end lost 6 bases, the J end lost 7 bases, and 22 bases lay between the germline ends. The germline CDR1 and CDR2 sequences are MNHNY and SVGAGI (reference sequence).

The gene calls are TRBV18 and TRBJ1-1; D gene uncertain. The CDR3 is 14 residues long. Germline values: CDR1 KGHSH, CDR2 LQKENI. V was trimmed by 2 bases and J by 1 base, leaving 8 bases between them. CDR3 DNA sequence: TGTGCCAGCTCACCATTCGAAGGGAACACTGAAGCTTTCTTT. Translation gives CASSPFEGNTEAFF.

This clone was recorded a few times. The chain employs TRBV10-3 and TRBJ2-3; no clear D gene. Germline-derived CDR1 and CDR2 are ENHRY and SYGVKD. V lost 5 bases, J lost 9 bases, and 12 bases lay in between. The CDR3 runs 12 residues. The CDR3 DNA reads as TGTGCCATCAGTCCGATTGGGGAAACGCAGTATTTT. Protein sequence: CAISPIGETQYF.

The gene calls are TRBV6-6 and TRBJ1-5; unclear D gene. CDR3 length equals 13 residues. Germline assignment: CDR1 MNHNY and CDR2 SVGAGI (reference sequence). The V gene lost 0 bases and the J gene lost 0 bases, with 0 bases spanning the gap. For the CDR3, the DNA is TGTGCCAGCAGTTACTCTAGCAATCAGCCCCAGCATTTT. It translates to CASSYSSNQPQHF.

This sequence joins TRBV5-1 and TRBJ1-1, with a possible D match to TRBD1 (5 bases). CDR1 SGHRS and CDR2 YFSETQ come from the germline V gene. The CDR3 has 14 residues. V was trimmed by 0 bases and J by 8 bases, leaving 14 bases between them. DNA for the CDR3: TGCGCCAGCAGCTTGGGTCAAGGCAGGGCCGAAGCTTTCTTT. This codes for CASSLGQGRAEAFF.

The V call is TRBV6-5, the J call TRBJ2-7, with 8 positions matching TRBD1. V lost 7 bases and J lost 4; bases outside the gene matches: 9. Per germline, CDR1 MNHEY and CDR2 SVGAGI. This CDR3 spans 14 amino acids. The DNA for the CDR3 is TGTGCCAGCACCGGACAGGGCCGACCATACGAGCAGTACTTC. Amino acids: CASTGQGRPYEQYF.

V usage is TRBV7-2 and J usage is TRBJ2-5, with TRBD2 matching over 11 bases. The germline gives CDR1 SGHTA, CDR2 FQGNSA. V lost 0 bases, J lost 4 bases, and 4 bases stayed unmatched. The CDR3 length is 16 residues. The DNA of the CDR3 is TGTGCCAGCAGCTTAGCGTGGCTAGCGGGGGGAGAGACCCAGTACTTC. Residues: CASSLAWLAGGETQYF.

This chain links TRBV6-4 with TRBJ2-2; 10 nucleotides match TRBD2. Trimming removed 6 bases from V and 6 bases from J; junction bases left unmatched: 10. The length of the CDR3 is 16 residues. Per the germline V gene, CDR1 is MRHNA and CDR2 is SNTAGT. The CDR3 region has the DNA TGTGCCAGCAGGACTTTAGCGGGAGGCACCGCCGGGGAGCTGTTTTTT. Protein product: CASRTLAGGTAGELFF.

In its sample, this clone was seen a few times. This chain joins TRBV19 and TRBJ2-7, with D possibly called TRBD1 or TRBD2 (5 bases each). The V gene lost 3 bases and the J gene lost 0 bases, with 12 bases spanning the gap. CDR1 is LNHDA, CDR2 SQIVND, per germline (reference sequence). The CDR3 spans 15 residues. Written as DNA, the CDR3 is TGTGCCAGTAGTATGATGGCAGGGAGCTCCTACGAGCAGTACTTC. This encodes CASSMMAGSSYEQYF.

CDR3: CASSLFPAGTDNEKLFF. CDR3 in DNA: TGCGCCAGCAGCTTGTTCCCTGCCGGGACAGATAATGAAAAACTGTTTTTT. V and J are TRBV5-1 and TRBJ1-4; 7 nucleotides match TRBD1. Germline V lookup: CDR1 SGHRS, CDR2 YFSETQ. This CDR3 is built from 17 residues. V lost 1 base to trimming and J lost 4 bases; unmatched junction nucleotides: 10.

This clone appeared a few times. The chain joins TRBV7-9 to TRBJ2-1, with TRBD2 identical over 8 bases. The length of the CDR3 is 16 residues. In germline, CDR1 is SEHNR, CDR2 FQNEAQ (reference sequence). V was pared by 0 bases and J by 5 bases, with 6 bases of the junction left unmatched. As DNA, the CDR3 is TGTGCCAGCAGCTTAGCAGACGGGAGGGTTAACAATGAGCAGTTCTTC. Amino acids: CASSLADGRVNNEQFF.

This chain connects TRBV6-5 to TRBJ1-6, with D perhaps matching TRBD1 (5 bases). In germline, CDR1 is MNHEY, CDR2 SVGAGI. The CDR3 covers 14 residues. V gave up 6 bases and J gave up 4 bases, with 10 bases separating them. The CDR3 nucleotides are TGTGCCAGCAGCACCCGACAGTATAATTCACCCCTCCACTTT. It specifies CASSTRQYNSPLHF.

This clone was detected only a few times. The chain has TRBV11-1 and TRBJ1-6; D remains ambiguous. The germline V gene encodes CDR1 SGHAT and CDR2 FQDESV (reference sequence). CDR3 length: 14 amino acids. Deletions cut 2 bases from V and 8 bases from J, with 10 bases between. The CDR3 nucleotides are TGTGCCAGCAGCTTACCGCCGGAGCATTCACCCCTCCACTTT. Translating gives CASSLPPEHSPLHF.

This clone occurred once. The rearrangement uses TRBV25-1 and TRBJ2-5, with a possible D match to TRBD1 (6 bases). The V end lost 3 bases, the J end lost 2 bases, and 13 bases lay between the germline ends. CDR3 length: 15 amino acids. Germline CDR1 reads MGHDK; CDR2 reads SYGVNS. Written as DNA, the CDR3 is TGTGCCAGCAGTGAGGGTACAGGGCGACAAGAGACCCAGTACTTC. It encodes CASSEGTGRQETQYF.

The V call is TRBV7-2, the J call TRBJ2-1; the match to TRBD2 covers 7 bases. This CDR3 contains 15 residues. Germline CDR1 reads SGHTA; CDR2 reads FQGNSA. Unmatched junction bases numbered 8, after V lost 2 bases and J lost 7 bases. This CDR3 reads CASSLSAGVSNEQFF. Written as DNA, the CDR3 is TGTGCCAGCAGCTTATCGGCGGGAGTGAGTAATGAGCAGTTCTTC.

The chain joins TRBV7-2 to TRBJ2-2, with 8 bases matching TRBD2. This CDR3 is built from 15 residues. Germline-derived CDR1 and CDR2 are SGHTA and FQGNSA. The V segment lost 1 base and the J segment 3 bases; nucleotides outside the gene matches: 1. Here the CDR3 reads CASSLGGLDTGELFF. Here the CDR3 DNA reads TGTGCCAGCAGCTTAGGGGGACTAGACACCGGGGAGCTGTTTTTT.

The gene calls are TRBV18 and TRBJ2-7; D unresolved. The germline gives CDR1 KGHSH, CDR2 LQKENI. V was shortened by 0 bases and J by 0 bases, with 6 bases between the two germline ends. CDR3 length: 14 residues. This chain's CDR3 is CASSPPAPSYEQYF. The CDR3 coding sequence is TGTGCCAGCTCACCACCGGCCCCCTCCTACGAGCAGTACTTC.

This clone is a singleton in its sample. This chain connects TRBV4-3 to TRBJ2-7, with 8 bases lining up with TRBD2. The CDR3 has 20 amino acids. The V gene end was trimmed by 4 bases and the J gene end by 4 bases; junction bases not matched to a gene: 24. Germline V gives CDR1 LGHNA, CDR2 YSLEER. DNA of the CDR3: TGCGCCAGCAGCCGCACGAGGCCAGGACTAGCCTCCGCCCCTGGGTACGAGCAGTACTTC. It specifies CASSRTRPGLASAPGYEQYF.

This clone was recorded a few times. The V call is TRBV21-1, the J call TRBJ1-1; whether TRBD1, the table's D call, matches the DNA was not checked. TRBV21-1 is a recognized pseudogene. The CDR3 is 17 amino acids. The CDR3 here is CASSPSSIGVPDTEAFF. The CDR3 DNA sequence: TGTGCCAGCAGCCCCAGCTCTATAGGGGTCCCGGACACTGAAGCTTTCTTT.

This clone was counted once. J is TRBJ2-7 and V is TRBV19; 7 nucleotides match TRBD2. The CDR3 sequence is 14 residues long. Per the germline V gene, CDR1 is LNHDA and CDR2 is SQIVND (reference sequence). The CDR3 region is CAARGREPPYEQYF. The CDR3 nucleotides read TGTGCTGCCCGAGGGCGGGAGCCCCCCTACGAGCAGTACTTC.

V usage is TRBV19 and J usage is TRBJ2-2, with TRBD1 as a possible D gene (5 bases). The V gene's germline CDR1 is LNHDA and CDR2 SQIVND (reference sequence). The CDR3 length is 14 residues. Trimming took 2 bases from V and 4 from J, leaving 8 bases between them. The CDR3 protein is CASSIKQATGELFF. The CDR3 bases are TGTGCCAGTAGTATAAAACAGGCCACCGGGGAGCTGTTTTTT.